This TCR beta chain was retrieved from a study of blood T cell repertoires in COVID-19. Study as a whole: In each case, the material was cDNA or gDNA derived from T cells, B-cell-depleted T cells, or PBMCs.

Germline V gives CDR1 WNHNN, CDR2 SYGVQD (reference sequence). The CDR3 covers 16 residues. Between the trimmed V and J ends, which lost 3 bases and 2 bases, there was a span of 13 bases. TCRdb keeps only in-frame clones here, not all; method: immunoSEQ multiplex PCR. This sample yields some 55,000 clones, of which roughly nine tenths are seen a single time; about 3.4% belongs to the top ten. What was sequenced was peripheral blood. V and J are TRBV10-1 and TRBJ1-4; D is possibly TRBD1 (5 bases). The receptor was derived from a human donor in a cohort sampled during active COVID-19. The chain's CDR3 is CASSECLGGTNEKLFF. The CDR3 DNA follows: TGCGCCAGCAGTGAATGCCTGGGGGGTACTAATGAAAAACTGTTTTTT.